This T cell receptor beta chain originates from a study of blood T cell repertoires in COVID-19. Study-wide background: PBMCs, B-cell-depleted T cells, or T cells provided the cDNA or gDNA that made up the material.

In the study's own analysis: It was from reference gene primer amplification that nucleated cell counts were estimated. Assay used: immunoSEQ multiplex PCR; TCRdb lists only in-frame clones, some missing. V and J calls and clone size come straight from that table; D and trimming were deduced from the DNA. The profile shows about 120,000 clones, 87% of them singletons. CDR1 and CDR2 from the germline V gene are MNHEY and SVGAGI. This CDR3 contains 13 residues. V was cut by 7 bases and J by 0 bases, with 9 bases left in between. Sequencing was done on a sample of peripheral blood. The rearrangement joins TRBV6-5 to TRBJ1-2; D ambiguous. This receptor was taken from a woman in her 70s with acute or convalescent COVID-19. CDR3: CASIPRANYGYTF. DNA of the CDR3: TGTGCCAGCATCCCGCGGGCTAACTATGGCTACACCTTC.